This T cell receptor (beta chain) was sequenced in a study of T cells expressing NK-cell markers. Study-level background: Underlying the TCR beta repertoires were sorted CD3+CD56+NKG2C+, CD3+CD56+NKG2C- and CD3+CD56-NKG2C+ T cells.

As for this clonotype: The antigen is undetermined.

Reprocessing the 5' RACE reads, TCRdb reports a single entry for every CDR3 protein and omits DNA. The specimen's table records 400,000 or so distinct CDR3 sequences. Study-level results: There remained a lack of clarity about HCMV specificity of expanded NKG2C+ T cell clones.

The CDR3 is 12 amino acids. From germline, CDR1 is ENHRY and CDR2 SYGVKD. The sequence derives from a woman in her fifties or sixties in good health. The sequenced sample consisted of blood T cells: a sorted CD56 or NKG2C T cell subset, CD4+ or CD8+ T cells, or bulk PBMC T cells (not recorded which). This chain links TRBV10-3 with TRBJ2-1. CDR3 amino acids: CAISPDYNEQFF.